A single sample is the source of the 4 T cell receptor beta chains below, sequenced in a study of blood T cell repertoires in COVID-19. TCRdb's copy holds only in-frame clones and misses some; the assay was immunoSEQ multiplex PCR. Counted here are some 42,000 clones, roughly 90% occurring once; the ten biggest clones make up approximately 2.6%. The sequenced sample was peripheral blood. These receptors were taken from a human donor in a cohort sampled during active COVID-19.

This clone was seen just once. The CDR3 here is CASSSPSWTSDATYNEQFF. In DNA, the CDR3 is TGTGCCAGCAGCTCTCCTTCCTGGACTAGTGACGCTACCTACAATGAGCAGTTCTTC. The rearrangement joins TRBV13 to TRBJ2-1; 7 positions agree with TRBD2. Germline lookup yields CDR1 PRHDT and CDR2 FYEKMQ (reference sequence). The length of the CDR3 is 19 residues. V lost 4 bases and J lost 2; bases outside the gene matches: 17.

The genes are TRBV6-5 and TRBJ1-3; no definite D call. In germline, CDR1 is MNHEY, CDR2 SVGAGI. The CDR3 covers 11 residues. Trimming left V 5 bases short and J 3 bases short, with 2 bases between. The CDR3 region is CASSRGNTIYF. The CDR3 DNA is TGTGCCAGCAGTCGTGGAAACACCATATATTTT.

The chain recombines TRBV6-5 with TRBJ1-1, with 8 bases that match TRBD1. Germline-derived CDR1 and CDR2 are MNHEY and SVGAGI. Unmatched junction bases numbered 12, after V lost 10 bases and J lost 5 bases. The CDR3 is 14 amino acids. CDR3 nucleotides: TGTGCCACGTCGGTGACAGGGGTGAGGACTGAAGCTTTCTTT. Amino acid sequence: CATSVTGVRTEAFF.

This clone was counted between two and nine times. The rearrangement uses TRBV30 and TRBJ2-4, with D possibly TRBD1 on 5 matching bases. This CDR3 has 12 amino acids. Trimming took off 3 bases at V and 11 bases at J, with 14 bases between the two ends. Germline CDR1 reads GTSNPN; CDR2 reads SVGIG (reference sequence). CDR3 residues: CAWSMTDQVQYF. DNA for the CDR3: TGTGCCTGGAGCATGACAGACCAAGTTCAGTACTTC.